The rows below give T cell receptor beta chains drawn from one sample of a study of identical twins. Using its own MiXCR run on the 5' RACE reads, TCRdb lists one record per CDR3 protein. The table lists roughly 250,000 distinct CDR3 sequences, roughly 7% of them singletons, with 3.5% to 4% in the top ten. These data were also filed under a second study, of yellow fever vaccine responses in identical twins.

Source material: memory (CD45RO+) T cells sorted from blood. The receptors derive from a woman between 18 and 30 years old in good health. Both conserved end residues are part of each CDR3. Each record gives: CDR3 protein, CDR3 DNA, J gene, D gene, V gene, clone size. A D gene is named only where the DNA matches it firmly. Expanded clones are given a class, and other clones once, few, many or no size at all.

CASSLGGGQGISGRAEAFF | TGTGCCAGCAGCTTAGGAGGGGGACAGGGGATTTCGGGGAGAGCTGAAGCTTTCTTT | TRBJ1-1 | TRBD1 | TRBV11-1 | few
CSAATPGGLGEKLFF | TGCAGTGCTGCCACTCCGGGAGGGTTGGGTGAAAAACTGTTTTTT | TRBJ1-4 | . | TRBV20-1 | many
CASSQGLGAGGSEAFF | TGCGCCAGCAGCCAAGGTTTAGGGGCAGGTGGCTCTGAAGCTTTCTTT | TRBJ1-1 | . | TRBV4-1 | many
CASSRQGVYSTDTQYF | TGTGCCAGCAGTCGACAGGGGGTCTATAGCACAGATACGCAGTATTTT | TRBJ2-3 | TRBD1 | TRBV27 | few
CASSEVAGSAGELFF | TGCGCCAGCAGTGAAGTAGCGGGGAGCGCCGGGGAGCTGTTTTTT | TRBJ2-2 | TRBD2 | TRBV10-1 | many
CSASRLAGDLDEQFF | TGCAGTGCTAGTCGACTAGCGGGAGATCTTGATGAGCAGTTCTTC | TRBJ2-1 | TRBD2 | TRBV20-1 | many
CSAPGRRTDTQYF | TGCAGTGCACCGGGACGCCGCACAGATACGCAGTATTTT | TRBJ2-3 | . | TRBV20-1 | few
CSVNEGVINEQYF | TGCAGCGTAAACGAGGGGGTCATAAACGAGCAGTACTTC | TRBJ2-7 | . | TRBV29-1 | many
CSARAGLAEYNEQFF | TGCAGTGCTAGAGCGGGACTAGCGGAATACAATGAGCAGTTCTTC | TRBJ2-1 | TRBD2 | TRBV20-1 | few
CASYQGRGMGYTEAFF | TGTGCCAGCTACCAGGGGAGGGGAATGGGTTACACTGAAGCTTTCTTT | TRBJ1-1 | . | TRBV6-1 | many
CASSLGRTTPKETQYF | TGTGCCAGCAGTTTAGGGCGGACCACACCCAAAGAGACCCAGTACTTC | TRBJ2-5 | . | TRBV12-3/TRBV12-4 | few
CSANLWGQETQYF | TGCAGTGCTAACCTCTGGGGCCAAGAGACCCAGTACTTC | TRBJ2-5 | . | TRBV20-1 | few
CSASQLELSYF | TGCAGTGCTAGCCAACTAGAACTCTCCTATTTT | TRBJ2-3 | . | TRBV20-1 | .
CASSLGGAFTTDTQYF | TGTGCCAGCAGCCTAGGGGGGGCTTTCACCACAGATACGCAGTATTTT | TRBJ2-3 | . | TRBV5-4 | .
CASSRTGQGAKNIQYF | TGTGCCAGCAGCCGCACCGGACAGGGAGCCAAAAACATTCAGTACTTC | TRBJ2-4 | TRBD1 | TRBV6-2/TRBV6-3 | many
CATAPTGDQPQHF | TGTGCCACCGCCCCCACAGGGGATCAGCCCCAGCATTTT | TRBJ1-5 | TRBD1 | TRBV19 | .
CASSLLRTLNEQFF | TGTGCCAGCAGCTTACTACGGACTCTCAATGAGCAGTTCTTC | TRBJ2-1 | . | TRBV11-2 | .
CATSRDGQEKLFF | TGTGCCACCAGCAGAGATGGGCAAGAAAAACTGTTTTTT | TRBJ1-4 | . | TRBV15 | .
CASSQDTVYGYTF | TGTGCCAGCAGCCAAGACACTGTCTATGGCTACACCTTC | TRBJ1-2 | . | TRBV3-1 | few
CASSFSGDSIEAFF | TGCGCCAGCAGCTTTTCCGGAGACTCCATTGAAGCTTTCTTT | TRBJ1-1 | . | TRBV5-1 | many
CASSLRGDKQETQYF | TGCGCCAGCAGCTTACGCGGGGACAAACAAGAGACCCAGTACTTC | TRBJ2-5 | . | TRBV5-1 | many
CASSPGHPEPDEQFF | TGTGCCAGCTCACCGGGACACCCGGAGCCCGATGAGCAGTTCTTC | TRBJ2-1 | . | TRBV18 | .
CASSLESRGWLGAPYNEQFF | TGTGCCAGCAGCCTGGAGAGTCGGGGTTGGTTGGGGGCCCCCTACAATGAGCAGTTCTTC | TRBJ2-1 | . | TRBV11-1 | .
CASSLRPGQGETF | TGTGCCAGCAGCTTACGACCGGGACAGGGGGAAACCTTC | TRBJ2-1 | TRBD1 | TRBV7-6 | .
CASSPRLGTGVSPAYEQYF | TGTGCCAGCAGCCCACGTCTCGGGACAGGGGTATCTCCCGCCTACGAGCAGTACTTC | TRBJ2-7 | TRBD1 | TRBV9 | few
CASSPPAPLTGWNEQFF | TGTGCCAGCTCCCCCCCGGCTCCTCTGACAGGGTGGAATGAGCAGTTCTTC | TRBJ2-1 | TRBD1 | TRBV18 | few
CAISGSGKGGNEQFF | TGTGCCATCAGTGGGAGCGGGAAAGGCGGCAATGAGCAGTTCTTC | TRBJ2-1 | TRBD2 | TRBV10-3 | .
CASSLSLAGGLHDTGELFF | TGCGCCAGCAGCTTGAGCCTAGCGGGGGGGCTTCACGACACCGGGGAGCTGTTTTTT | TRBJ2-2 | TRBD2 | TRBV5-1 | .
CASSLSGVAEAFF | TGTGCCAGCAGTTTATCAGGGGTCGCCGAAGCTTTCTTT | TRBJ1-1 | . | TRBV27 | many
CASSLAAEGAGRQFF | TGTGCCAGCAGCTTAGCGGCTGAGGGGGCGGGAAGGCAGTTCTTC | TRBJ2-1 | . | TRBV7-7 | .
CAISGQNNEKLFF | TGTGCCATCTCGGGACAGAATAATGAAAAACTGTTTTTT | TRBJ1-4 | TRBD1 | TRBV12-3/TRBV12-4 | many
CASSWGTADEQFF | TGTGCCAGCAGCTGGGGGACAGCCGATGAGCAGTTCTTC | TRBJ2-1 | TRBD1 | TRBV5-5 | .
CASSEQGTDGYTF | TGTGCCAGCAGTGAACAGGGGACGGATGGCTACACCTTC | TRBJ1-2 | TRBD1 | TRBV6-4 | .
CASSARQGSNYGYTF | TGTGCCAGCAGCGCACGACAGGGGTCGAACTATGGCTACACCTTC | TRBJ1-2 | TRBD1 | TRBV5-6 | .
CASSATSGKAGELFF | TGTGCCAGCAGTGCGACTAGCGGGAAAGCCGGGGAGCTGTTTTTT | TRBJ2-2 | TRBD2 | TRBV2 | few
CASSEIVGTTYNEQFF | TGTGCCAGCAGTGAAATAGTGGGTACAACCTACAATGAGCAGTTCTTC | TRBJ2-1 | . | TRBV2 | .
CASSQQSNSPLHF | TGTGCCAGCAGTCAGCAGAGTAATTCACCCCTCCACTTT | TRBJ1-6 | . | TRBV7-8 | .
CASSAGLNNEQFF | TGTGCCAGCAGCGCCGGGCTCAACAATGAGCAGTTCTTC | TRBJ2-1 | . | TRBV5-5 | .
CASSYSQNTGELFF | TGTGCCAGCAGTTACTCGCAGAACACCGGGGAGCTGTTTTTT | TRBJ2-2 | . | TRBV6-5 | many
CASSLDVGGSPLHF | TGTGCCAGCAGTTTAGACGTAGGCGGCTCACCCCTCCACTTT | TRBJ1-6 | . | TRBV27 | .
CSASTGTGNLGEQYF | TGCAGTGCTAGCACCGGGACAGGGAATTTAGGAGAGCAGTACTTC | TRBJ2-7 | TRBD1 | TRBV20-1 | few
CASSLMAGGLDNEQFF | TGTGCCAGCAGCTTAATGGCGGGGGGCCTCGACAATGAGCAGTTCTTC | TRBJ2-1 | TRBD2 | TRBV11-1 | .
CASSYSGSTPYEQYF | TGTGCCAGCAGTTATAGCGGGAGTACTCCCTACGAGCAGTACTTC | TRBJ2-7 | TRBD2 | TRBV6-5 | few
CSARAGETDTQYF | TGCAGTGCTAGAGCGGGGGAAACAGATACGCAGTATTTT | TRBJ2-3 | . | TRBV20-1 | .
CASSGPMWGTEAFF | TGTGCCAGCAGCGGCCCTATGTGGGGCACTGAAGCTTTCTTT | TRBJ1-1 | . | TRBV3-1 | few
CSARAPPGGGVTDTQYF | TGCAGTGCTAGAGCCCCTCCGGGAGGGGGAGTCACAGATACGCAGTATTTT | TRBJ2-3 | TRBD2 | TRBV20-1 | .
CASSLVSRASSYEQYF | TGCGCCAGCAGCTTGGTGTCGCGGGCGAGCTCCTACGAGCAGTACTTC | TRBJ2-7 | . | TRBV5-1 | few
CASSLAAGQAYYEQYF | TGCGCCAGCAGCTTGGCCGCCGGGCAGGCCTACTACGAGCAGTACTTC | TRBJ2-7 | . | TRBV5-1 | few
CATLGVTEIPSGANVLTF | TGTGCCACCCTCGGTGTGACAGAAATCCCCTCTGGGGCCAACGTCCTGACTTTC | TRBJ2-6 | . | TRBV28 | many
CASSPDGVNYGYTF | TGCGCCAGCAGCCCAGACGGGGTAAACTATGGCTACACCTTC | TRBJ1-2 | . | TRBV5-1 | few
CATGEDRATDTQYF | TGTGCCACCGGGGAGGACAGGGCCACAGATACGCAGTATTTT | TRBJ2-3 | TRBD1 | TRBV15 | few
CASSLKTGTGIHEQYF | TGCGCCAGCAGCCTAAAGACCGGGACAGGAATCCACGAGCAGTACTTC | TRBJ2-7 | TRBD1 | TRBV4-1 | many